These T cell receptor beta chains were read from a single sample in a study of cytomegalovirus exposure and HLA in healthy donors. This table comes from immunoSEQ multiplex PCR, and its TCRdb copy is limited to in-frame clones, with some not included. The sample consists of 200,000 or so clones, 82% of them appearing once. The sequenced sample was PBMCs. These receptors were taken from a boy between 2 and 10 years old in good health and CMV-seronegative. CDR3s include the opening cysteine and the closing phenylalanine or tryptophan. The D gene is left open where the match is weak. A clone size is listed for some rows: how often the clone was seen (once, few, many), or a class if it is expanded.

clone_size: .; d_call: .; j_call: TRBJ2-3; v_call: TRBV30; cdr3_length: 13; cdr3_aa: CAWSASLADTQYF; cdr3_nt: TGTGCCTGGAGCGCGAGTCTCGCGGATACGCAGTATTTT
clone_size: few; d_call: .; j_call: TRBJ1-2; v_call: TRBV30; cdr3_length: 14; cdr3_aa: CAWSPRSRGFGYTF; cdr3_nt: TGTGCCTGGAGTCCCCGCTCCAGGGGTTTCGGCTACACCTTC
clone_size: .; d_call: .; j_call: TRBJ1-2; v_call: TRBV5-6; cdr3_length: 14; cdr3_aa: CASSWGGSPYGYTF; cdr3_nt: TGTGCCAGCAGCTGGGGAGGTTCCCCCTATGGCTACACCTTC
clone_size: .; d_call: TRBD1; j_call: TRBJ1-2; v_call: TRBV11-2; cdr3_length: 14; cdr3_aa: CASSRARGPKGYTF; cdr3_nt: TGTGCCAGCAGCCGTGCCAGGGGGCCTAAGGGTTACACCTTC
clone_size: .; d_call: TRBD1; j_call: TRBJ1-1; v_call: TRBV5-1; cdr3_length: 17; cdr3_aa: CASRAPPRQGLNTEAFF; cdr3_nt: TGCGCCAGCAGGGCCCCCCCCCGACAGGGCTTGAACACTGAAGCTTTCTTT
clone_size: few; d_call: TRBD2; j_call: TRBJ2-5; v_call: TRBV7-8; cdr3_length: 20; cdr3_aa: CASSFRLTSGGPGYQETQYF; cdr3_nt: TGTGCCAGCAGCTTCCGGTTGACTAGCGGGGGTCCAGGGTACCAAGAGACCCAGTACTTC
clone_size: .; d_call: .; j_call: TRBJ2-7; v_call: TRBV7-9; cdr3_length: 14; cdr3_aa: CASSPVSVLDEQYF; cdr3_nt: TGTGCCAGCAGCCCAGTGAGCGTTCTGGACGAGCAGTACTTC
clone_size: .; d_call: .; j_call: TRBJ1-3; v_call: TRBV18; cdr3_length: 16; cdr3_aa: CASSPMTSGAGNTIYF; cdr3_nt: TGTGCCAGCTCACCAATGACGTCGGGGGCTGGAAACACCATATATTTT
clone_size: .; d_call: .; j_call: TRBJ2-1; v_call: TRBV6-5; cdr3_length: 15; cdr3_aa: CASRFDRSSYNEQFF; cdr3_nt: TGTGCCAGCAGATTCGACAGGTCGTCCTACAATGAGCAGTTCTTC
clone_size: .; d_call: .; j_call: TRBJ2-3; v_call: TRBV5-1; cdr3_length: 13; cdr3_aa: CASSLVPADTQYF; cdr3_nt: TGCGCCAGCAGCTTGGTGCCGGCAGATACGCAGTATTTT
clone_size: .; d_call: TRBD2; j_call: TRBJ2-3; v_call: TRBV19; cdr3_length: 15; cdr3_aa: CASRSRGGDTDTQYF; cdr3_nt: TGTGCCAGTAGGTCTCGGGGGGGGGACACAGATACGCAGTATTTT
clone_size: .; d_call: TRBD2; j_call: TRBJ2-1; v_call: TRBV27; cdr3_length: 15; cdr3_aa: CASRTLAGGSGEQFF; cdr3_nt: TGTGCCAGCAGGACACTAGCGGGGGGATCCGGTGAGCAGTTCTTC
clone_size: .; d_call: .; j_call: TRBJ2-2; v_call: TRBV11-3; cdr3_length: 14; cdr3_aa: CASSLRGYTGELFF; cdr3_nt: TGTGCCAGCAGCTTGCGGGGTTACACCGGGGAGCTGTTTTTT
clone_size: few; d_call: .; j_call: TRBJ2-5; v_call: TRBV13; cdr3_length: 12; cdr3_aa: CASSFLQETQYF; cdr3_nt: TGTGCCAGCAGCTTCCTGCAAGAGACCCAGTACTTC
clone_size: .; d_call: TRBD1; j_call: TRBJ1-1; v_call: TRBV5-1; cdr3_length: 15; cdr3_aa: CASSSTGTANTEAFF; cdr3_nt: TGCGCCAGCAGCTCGACTGGGACAGCGAACACTGAAGCTTTCTTT
clone_size: .; d_call: .; j_call: TRBJ1-1; v_call: TRBV4-2; cdr3_length: 17; cdr3_aa: CASSQGGSRTGGTEAFF; cdr3_nt: TGTGCCAGCAGCCAAGGTGGGTCGAGAACCGGGGGCACTGAAGCTTTCTTT
clone_size: .; d_call: .; j_call: TRBJ1-2; v_call: TRBV7-8; cdr3_length: 16; cdr3_aa: CASSFRYPQQGNGYTF; cdr3_nt: TGTGCCAGCAGCTTCCGGTATCCACAACAGGGAAACGGCTACACCTTC
clone_size: .; d_call: TRBD1; j_call: TRBJ2-1; v_call: TRBV6-4; cdr3_length: 13; cdr3_aa: CASSKDRHNEQFF; cdr3_nt: TGTGCCAGCAGTAAGGACAGGCACAATGAGCAGTTCTTC
clone_size: .; d_call: TRBD1; j_call: TRBJ2-7; v_call: TRBV5-5; cdr3_length: 14; cdr3_aa: CASSLTGGFDEQYF; cdr3_nt: TGTGCCAGCAGCTTGACAGGGGGGTTCGACGAGCAGTACTTC
clone_size: .; d_call: .; j_call: TRBJ2-1; v_call: TRBV6-1; cdr3_length: 15; cdr3_aa: CASGRGGSSYNEQFF; cdr3_nt: TGTGCCTCCGGAAGGGGAGGATCGTCCTACAATGAGCAGTTCTTC
clone_size: .; d_call: .; j_call: TRBJ1-2; v_call: TRBV2; cdr3_length: 15; cdr3_aa: CASSEGAGRMYGYTF; cdr3_nt: TGTGCCAGCAGTGAAGGGGCGGGCAGGATGTATGGCTACACCTTC
clone_size: .; d_call: .; j_call: TRBJ1-1; v_call: TRBV21-1; cdr3_length: 13; cdr3_aa: CAPRRWMNTEAFF; cdr3_nt: TGTGCTCCAAGGCGGTGGATGAACACTGAAGCTTTCTTT
clone_size: .; d_call: .; j_call: TRBJ1-3; v_call: TRBV13; cdr3_length: 15; cdr3_aa: CASSLLQAEGNTIYF; cdr3_nt: TGTGCCAGCAGCTTACTACAGGCGGAGGGAAACACCATATATTTT
clone_size: few; d_call: .; j_call: TRBJ2-5; v_call: TRBV18; cdr3_length: 14; cdr3_aa: CASSLGVPQETQYF; cdr3_nt: TGTGCCAGCTCATTAGGGGTACCGCAAGAGACCCAGTACTTC
clone_size: .; d_call: TRBD1; j_call: TRBJ2-7; v_call: TRBV30; cdr3_length: 14; cdr3_aa: CAWSLGQGAYEQYF; cdr3_nt: TGTGCCTGGAGCCTTGGACAGGGGGCGTACGAGCAGTACTTC
clone_size: .; d_call: .; j_call: TRBJ2-2; v_call: TRBV5-6; cdr3_length: 13; cdr3_aa: CASSFFGVGELFF; cdr3_nt: TGTGCCAGCAGCTTCTTTGGAGTCGGGGAGCTGTTTTTT
clone_size: .; d_call: .; j_call: TRBJ2-3; v_call: TRBV6-5; cdr3_length: 14; cdr3_aa: CASSYSEPGSTQYF; cdr3_nt: TGTGCCAGCAGTTACTCGGAGCCGGGAAGCACGCAGTATTTT
clone_size: .; d_call: .; j_call: TRBJ2-4; v_call: TRBV7-2; cdr3_length: 14; cdr3_aa: CASSFSSGGDIQYF; cdr3_nt: TGTGCCAGCAGCTTCTCCAGCGGTGGGGACATTCAGTACTTC
clone_size: .; d_call: .; j_call: TRBJ1-6; v_call: TRBV7-2; cdr3_length: 16; cdr3_aa: CASSLGGEFSYSPLHF; cdr3_nt: TGTGCCAGCAGCTTAGGGGGGGAGTTTAGTTATTCACCCCTCCACTTT
clone_size: .; d_call: TRBD1; j_call: TRBJ2-7; v_call: TRBV6-5; cdr3_length: 13; cdr3_aa: CASSESQGREQYF; cdr3_nt: TGTGCCAGCAGTGAGTCACAGGGGCGCGAGCAGTACTTC
clone_size: .; d_call: TRBD1; j_call: TRBJ1-2; v_call: TRBV6-5; cdr3_length: 12; cdr3_aa: CASKDRDYGYTF; cdr3_nt: TGTGCCAGCAAGGACAGGGACTATGGCTACACCTTC
clone_size: few; d_call: TRBD2; j_call: TRBJ2-3; v_call: TRBV13; cdr3_length: 19; cdr3_aa: CASSTMHPGTSGGASTQYF; cdr3_nt: TGTGCCAGCAGCACAATGCACCCAGGGACTAGCGGGGGGGCAAGTACGCAGTATTTT
clone_size: few; d_call: TRBD1; j_call: TRBJ2-7; v_call: TRBV6-1; cdr3_length: 13; cdr3_aa: CASSQGQGYEQYF; cdr3_nt: TGTGCCAGCAGCCAAGGACAGGGCTACGAGCAGTACTTC
clone_size: .; d_call: .; j_call: TRBJ1-2; v_call: TRBV10-3; cdr3_length: 12; cdr3_aa: CATAQGNYGYTF; cdr3_nt: TGTGCCACCGCACAGGGCAACTATGGCTACACCTTC
clone_size: few; d_call: .; j_call: TRBJ2-2; v_call: TRBV5-4; cdr3_length: 17; cdr3_aa: CASSLVGAGVSTGELFF; cdr3_nt: TGTGCCAGCAGCTTGGTAGGGGCAGGGGTGAGCACCGGGGAGCTGTTTTTT
clone_size: .; d_call: TRBD1; j_call: TRBJ2-3; v_call: TRBV7-9; cdr3_length: 16; cdr3_aa: CASSYPGQGLTDTQYF; cdr3_nt: TGTGCCAGCAGCTATCCGGGACAGGGTTTGACAGATACGCAGTATTTT
clone_size: .; d_call: .; j_call: TRBJ1-6; v_call: TRBV5-6; cdr3_length: 16; cdr3_aa: CASSFERESYNSPLHF; cdr3_nt: TGTGCCAGCAGCTTCGAGCGGGAATCCTATAATTCACCCCTCCACTTT
clone_size: .; d_call: .; j_call: TRBJ1-1; v_call: TRBV25-1; cdr3_length: 14; cdr3_aa: CASSSELWSSEAFF; cdr3_nt: TGTGCCAGCAGTTCGGAGCTGTGGAGCTCTGAAGCTTTCTTT
clone_size: .; d_call: TRBD2; j_call: TRBJ2-1; v_call: TRBV30; cdr3_length: 16; cdr3_aa: CAWSVSPSGAYNEQFF; cdr3_nt: TGTGCCTGGAGTGTATCCCCTAGCGGGGCCTACAATGAGCAGTTCTTC
clone_size: .; d_call: TRBD1; j_call: TRBJ2-3; v_call: TRBV29-1; cdr3_length: 16; cdr3_aa: CSVSGTGGLGTDTQYF; cdr3_nt: TGCAGCGTGTCCGGGACAGGGGGACTTGGCACAGATACGCAGTATTTT